The 22 T cell receptor beta chains below were found in one sample sequenced in a study of shared clonotypes between healthy human individuals. TCRdb's table, derived via immunoSEQ multiplex PCR, lists solely in-frame clones and lacks some. The sample consists of a few million clones, approximately 95% of them appearing once. The sequencing input was naive CD4+ T cells from PBMCs. As to subset: CD45RA+ positively selected. All receptors come from a man between 18 and 35 years old in good health. Some clones in this sample may be carry-over from other donors' samples.

This chain uses TRBV2 with TRBJ2-7; 7 bases are shared with TRBD2. Germline trimming cut 2 bases from V and 6 bases from J; bases unmatched to any gene: 19. This CDR3 spans 18 amino acids. CDR1 and CDR2 from the germline V gene are SNHLY and FYNNEI. CDR3 in amino acids: CASSESLYRGGVPSEQYF. In DNA form, the CDR3 reads TGTGCCAGCAGTGAATCACTGTACCGCGGGGGAGTCCCAAGCGAGCAGTACTTC.

This clone was observed once. The CDR3 sequence: CASKWMNTEAFF. The CDR3 nucleotides are TGTGCCAGTAAGTGGATGAACACTGAAGCTTTCTTT. The chain carries TRBV19 and TRBJ1-1; no clear D. This CDR3 region has 12 residues. Germline CDR1 reads LNHDA; CDR2 reads SQIVND (reference sequence). The V gene lost 7 bases and the J gene lost 0 bases, with 6 bases spanning the gap.

This chain connects TRBV7-3 to TRBJ2-1; 11 nucleotides agree with TRBD2. The V and J ends lost 0 bases and 1 base, in that order; junction bases with no gene match: 5. The CDR3 is made up of 18 amino acids. The germline V gene encodes CDR1 SGHTA and CDR2 FQGTGA. CDR3 sequence reads: CASSLTRTSGPSYNEQFF. CDR3 DNA: TGTGCCAGCAGCTTAACGAGGACTAGCGGGCCTTCCTACAATGAGCAGTTCTTC.

The V call is TRBV11-2, the J call TRBJ2-5, with a weak D call TRBD1 (6 bases). V lost 5 bases, J lost 6 bases, and 25 bases lay in between. The CDR3 length is 17 residues. Germline CDR1 SGHAT, CDR2 FQNNGV. CDR3 sequence (DNA): TGTGCCAGCAGCCAGAGGCCACAGGGCCTTCGGCTGAAGACCCAGTACTTC. It is translated as CASSQRPQGLRLKTQYF.

V is TRBV27 and J is TRBJ2-4; weak D call: TRBD1 (5 bases). V was shortened by 7 bases and J by 8 bases, with 27 bases between the two germline ends. The CDR3 length is 17 residues. Per germline, CDR1 MNHEY and CDR2 SMNVEV (reference sequence). The CDR3 loop reads CASTTPWSLGQKDIQYF. The CDR3 DNA sequence: TGTGCCAGCACCACGCCTTGGAGTTTGGGGCAAAAGGACATTCAGTACTTC.

V and J are TRBV7-2 and TRBJ2-3; 9 bases match TRBD2. Germline V gene lookup returns CDR1 SGHTA and CDR2 FQGNSA. Trimming removed 6 bases from V and 4 bases from J; junction bases left unmatched: 14. The CDR3 is 17 residues long. CDR3 amino acids: CASRGPRLADPPDTQYF. CDR3 DNA sequence: TGTGCCAGCAGAGGACCCCGACTAGCGGACCCCCCAGATACGCAGTATTTT.

The chain uses TRBV5-1 and TRBJ2-2; D call uncertain. V was trimmed by 1 base and J by 2 bases, leaving 15 bases between them. Germline CDR1 reads SGHRS; CDR2 reads YFSETQ. This CDR3 has 17 residues. The CDR3 sequence: CASSLYGNDFNTGELFF. CDR3 coding DNA: TGCGCCAGCAGCTTGTACGGAAATGACTTTAACACCGGGGAGCTGTTTTTT.

The CDR3 loop is CASSQDSQGRYGYTF. The CDR3 nucleotides read TGCGCCAGCAGCCAAGATTCCCAGGGACGATATGGCTACACCTTC. The chain couples TRBV4-1 to TRBJ1-2; a possible D gene is TRBD1 (5 bases). CDR3 length: 15 residues. V was pared by 0 bases and J by 5 bases, with 13 bases between. CDR1 MGHRA and CDR2 YSYEKL come from the germline V gene.

The J gene is TRBJ2-7, the V gene TRBV27; TRBD2 might be the D (5 bases). Trimming removed 7 bases from V and 3 bases from J, with 10 bases in between. The CDR3 runs to 12 residues. CDR1 is MNHEY and CDR2 is SMNVEV in the germline V gene (reference sequence). CDR3 sequence (DNA): TGTGCCAGCACCGGTCGGGGCTACGAGCAGTACTTC. Translating gives CASTGRGYEQYF.

The chain carries TRBV28 and TRBJ1-4, with D possibly matching TRBD1 (6 bases). The germline V gene encodes CDR1 MDHEN and CDR2 SYDVKM. There are 15 residues in the CDR3. Trimming cost V 6 bases and J 5 bases, with 16 bases left between them. CDR3 loop: CASRNTRGENEKLFF. Here the CDR3 DNA reads TGTGCCAGCAGAAACACAAGGGGGGAAAATGAAAAACTGTTTTTT.

The chain links TRBV27 to TRBJ2-7; TRBD2 might be the D (6 bases). CDR3 length: 15 residues. V was pared by 6 bases and J by 3 bases, with 18 bases between. Germline-derived CDR1 and CDR2 are MNHEY and SMNVEV (reference sequence). This CDR3 is CASSPGTAGSYEQYF. DNA of the CDR3: TGTGCCAGCAGCCCTGGGACGGCCGGGAGCTACGAGCAGTACTTC.

The V and J genes are TRBV27 and TRBJ2-3, with TRBD2 matching 12 bases. CDR1 is MNHEY and CDR2 is SMNVEV in the germline V gene (reference sequence). The V gene end was trimmed by 5 bases and the J gene end by 6 bases; junction bases not matched to a gene: 9. This CDR3 has 16 amino acids. The CDR3 here is CASSLGLAGRGDTQYF. Here the CDR3 DNA reads TGTGCCAGCAGTCTAGGACTAGCGGGGAGAGGGGATACGCAGTATTTT.

A few counts support this clone. The chain joins TRBV2 to TRBJ1-5; 8 bases match TRBD1. The CDR3 consists of 14 residues. The germline gives CDR1 SNHLY, CDR2 FYNNEI. V lost 3 bases to trimming and J lost 6 bases; unmatched junction nucleotides: 4. CDR3 DNA sequence: TGTGCCAGCAGTGACCAGGGGGCCGTTCAGCCCCAGCATTTT. It translates to CASSDQGAVQPQHF.

The J gene is TRBJ1-5, the V gene TRBV19, with no clear D. The germline V gene has CDR1 LNHDA and CDR2 SQIVND (reference sequence). The CDR3 runs 15 residues. The V gene lost 4 bases and the J gene lost 9 bases, with 19 bases spanning the gap. This chain's CDR3 is CASSNGRGQWGPQHF. Here the CDR3 DNA reads TGTGCCAGTAGTAATGGAAGAGGGCAATGGGGGCCCCAGCATTTT.

This chain's CDR3 is CASSVLWARANVLTF. The CDR3, as DNA: TGTGCCAGCAGTGTGTTGTGGGCGAGGGCCAACGTCCTGACTTTC. The V and J genes are TRBV2 and TRBJ2-6; D gene uncertain. Trimming left V 4 bases short and J 5 bases short, with 12 bases between. The V gene's germline CDR1 is SNHLY and CDR2 FYNNEI. This CDR3 is 15 amino acids long.

The table lists this clone with a count of one. The rearrangement links TRBV7-9 to TRBJ2-1, with 7 positions matching TRBD1. Trimming cost V 5 bases and J 4 bases; bases outside gene matches: 5. This CDR3 is 14 amino acids long. Germline V gene lookup returns CDR1 SEHNR and CDR2 FQNEAQ (reference sequence). The CDR3 coding sequence is TGTGCCAGCAGCATCGACAGGGTGTACAATGAGCAGTTCTTC. This encodes CASSIDRVYNEQFF.

This chain links TRBV28 with TRBJ2-7, with 8 bases aligning to TRBD2. Germline CDR1 is MDHEN and CDR2 is SYDVKM. Trimming took 5 bases from V and 3 from J; bases not matched to a gene: 12. This CDR3 region has 16 residues. CDR3 protein: CASSPAGLGANYEQYF. The CDR3 DNA follows: TGTGCCAGCAGTCCGGCGGGACTAGGGGCTAACTACGAGCAGTACTTC.

The rearrangement links TRBV14 to TRBJ1-3; D gene uncertain. V was shortened by 0 bases and J by 10 bases, with 7 bases between the two germline ends. The CDR3 is 12 amino acids. Germline CDR1 is SGHDN and CDR2 is FVKESK. The CDR3 DNA sequence: TGTGCCAGCAGCCAAGATTTCGGGACCATATATTTT. It encodes CASSQDFGTIYF.

The rearrangement joins TRBV4-2 to TRBJ1-1, with a tentative D call TRBD1 (6 bases). Germline V gene sequence: CDR1 LGHNA, CDR2 YNFKEQ. Trimming pared 0 bases from V and 11 bases from J, leaving 19 bases between. This CDR3 is built from 15 residues. The CDR3 protein is CASSQEMDRGLKAFF. The CDR3 DNA sequence: TGTGCCAGCAGCCAAGAAATGGACAGAGGTCTGAAGGCTTTCTTT.

The genes are TRBV28 and TRBJ1-5; TRBD1 aligns across 9 bases. The germline CDR1 and CDR2 sequences are MDHEN and SYDVKM. Unmatched junction bases numbered 17, after V lost 8 bases and J lost 9 bases. This CDR3 has 16 amino acids. CDR3 in amino acids: CASGSQGQGYGRPQHF. The DNA for the CDR3 is TGTGCCAGCGGATCGCAGGGACAGGGTTATGGTCGGCCCCAGCATTTT. Drawing the rest from reference TRBV28 and TRBJ1-5, the complete variable domain is DVKVTQSSRYLVKRTGEKVFLECVQDMDHENMFWYRQDPGLGLRLIYFSYDVKMKEKGDIPEGYSVSREKKERFSLILESASTNQTSMYLCASGSQGQGYGRPQHFGDGTRLSIL.

About this clone: This sample also contains other DNA sequences that code for the same CDR3. V gene TRBV9 combines with J gene TRBJ2-5, with D uncertain. Trimming removed 2 bases from V and 2 bases from J, with 7 bases in between. The CDR3 is 13 residues long. The V gene's germline CDR1 is SGDLS and CDR2 YYNGEE. The CDR3, as DNA: TGTGCCAGCAGCGTTAGATTACAAGAGACCCAGTACTTC. Translated: CASSVRLQETQYF.

About this clone: The same CDR3 can be traced to other DNA sequences in this sample. The genes are TRBV7-3 and TRBJ2-2; 8 positions match TRBD1. Germline V gene data show CDR1 as SGHTA and CDR2 as FQGTGA. J was trimmed by 6 bases and V by 1 base; bases with no gene match: 4. CDR3 length: 15 residues. For the CDR3, the DNA is TGTGCCAGCAGCTTAAGCCGGGACAGGCCCGGGGAGCTGTTTTTT. Protein: CASSLSRDRPGELFF.